The 16 T cell receptor beta chains below were found in one sample sequenced in a study of T-cell reconstitution after alpha-beta-depleted transplantation in children. TCRbeta library construction was performed incorporating unique molecular identifiers. TCRdb used MiXCR to reprocess the PCR reads, holding one entry per CDR3 protein. The sample has over 450,000 distinct CDR3 sequences; about 10% are singletons. This material consisted of PBMCs, taken before TCRalphabeta/CD19-depleted stem cell transplant. The origin of the receptors is a child aged 2-15 years with inherited bone marrow failure, due to receive a stem cell transplant.

This clonotype was observed a handful of times. The CDR3, as DNA: TGTGCCAGCAGGGGGCGGGCCCGTTCACACTACAATGAGCAGTTCTTC. It specifies CASRGRARSHYNEQFF. The chain carries TRBV28 and TRBJ2-1, with D perhaps being TRBD1 or TRBD2 (5 bases each). Germline values: CDR1 MDHEN, CDR2 SYDVKM. The CDR3 runs 16 residues. Trimming took 6 bases from V and 3 from J, leaving 18 bases between them.

The CDR3 nucleotides read TGTGCCAGCAGCTTGGCTAGCTTCAGCTCTCATGAGCAGTTCTTC. Amino acids: CASSLASFSSHEQFF. The chain joins TRBV7-9 to TRBJ2-1, with D possibly being TRBD2 (5 bases). The CDR3 runs to 15 residues. Germline CDR1 is SEHNR and CDR2 is FQNEAQ (reference sequence). Trimming took 3 bases from V and 8 from J, leaving 17 bases between them.

The genes are TRBV6-1 and TRBJ2-3; 7 bases are a match to TRBD2. This CDR3 spans 15 amino acids. With 2 bases clipped from V and 4 bases from J, the junction kept 6 bases outside the gene matches. CDR1 MNHNS and CDR2 SASEGT come from the germline V gene. CDR3 in DNA: TGTGCCAGCAGTGAATCCGGGGGGTGGGCAGATACGCAGTATTTT. It codes for CASSESGGWADTQYF.

Many counts were recorded for this clonotype. The chain joins TRBV19 to TRBJ2-2; TRBD1 agrees at 9 bases. V lost 5 bases, J lost 7 bases, and 8 bases stayed unmatched. The CDR3 consists of 15 residues. In germline, CDR1 is LNHDA, CDR2 SQIVND (reference sequence). Written as DNA, the CDR3 is TGTGCCAGTAGTCTAGGACAGGGGACGGACGGGGAGCTGTTTTTT. Amino acids: CASSLGQGTDGELFF.

This clonotype has ten or more counts. This chain uses TRBV7-9 with TRBJ2-7, with D uncertain. There are 16 residues in the CDR3. V was shortened by 3 bases and J by 0 bases, with 15 bases between the two germline ends. Per germline, CDR1 SEHNR and CDR2 FQNEAQ (reference sequence). This CDR3 is CASSFLGPLTSYEQYF. The CDR3 nucleotides read TGTGCCAGCAGCTTTCTAGGGCCTCTGACCTCCTACGAGCAGTACTTC.

Many counts were recorded for this clonotype. The chain combines TRBV30 with TRBJ1-5; D remains ambiguous. Per the germline V gene, CDR1 is GTSNPN and CDR2 is SVGIG (reference sequence). The V end was cut by 3 bases, the J end by 7 bases, with 7 bases between. There are 11 residues in the CDR3. CDR3 sequence reads: CAWRSRQPQHF. DNA for the CDR3: TGTGCCTGGAGGTCTAGGCAGCCCCAGCATTTT.

In regard to this clonotype: One base away lies a much larger clone, so this may be a sequencing read error. The chain uses TRBV28 and TRBJ2-2; TRBD1 or TRBD2 may be the D gene (6 bases each). Germline-derived CDR1 and CDR2 are MDHEN and SYDVKM. CDR3 length: 14 residues. CDR3 DNA sequence: TGTGCCAGCTGGGGGGCGCGTTCCACCGGGGGGCTGTTTTTT. This sequence encodes CASWGARSTGGLFF.

This clonotype was detected ten times or more. This chain uses TRBV27 with TRBJ1-5; D is unresolved. The V and J ends lost 5 bases and 1 base respectively, with 9 bases between them. This CDR3 contains 14 residues. CDR1 MNHEY and CDR2 SMNVEV come from the germline V gene (reference sequence). The CDR3 spells CASSPGFSNQPQHF. The CDR3 DNA sequence: TGTGCCAGCAGTCCCGGGTTCAGCAATCAGCCCCAGCATTTT.

With regard to this clonotype: Possible read error: a much larger clone is one base away. The rearrangement links TRBV25-1 to TRBJ2-1; 8 nucleotides match TRBD2. The CDR3 is made up of 16 amino acids. Trimming took 3 bases from V and 7 from J; bases not matched to a gene: 11. Germline V CDR1 and CDR2: MGHDK, SYGVNS. CDR3 in DNA: TGTGCCAGCAGTGATATCCGGACTAGCAGGACGAATGAGCAGTTCTTC. Translation: CASSDIRTSRTNEQFF.

This clonotype was recorded many times. V gene TRBV20-1 combines with J gene TRBJ2-1; 8 positions match TRBD2. CDR3 size: 17 residues. With 0 bases clipped from V and 0 bases from J, the junction kept 7 bases outside the gene matches. Germline CDR1 DFQATT, CDR2 SNEGSKA (reference sequence). Here the CDR3 DNA reads TGCAGTGCTAGAGATCCTACTAGCGGAGCCTCCTACAATGAGCAGTTCTTC. Its translation is CSARDPTSGASYNEQFF.

In this sample, this clonotype turned up many times. CDR3 protein: CATSDPTGYEQYF. In DNA form, the CDR3 reads TGTGCCACCAGTGATCCCACGGGGTACGAGCAGTACTTC. This chain uses TRBV24-1 with TRBJ2-7, with a tentative D call TRBD2 (5 bases). Trimming removed 3 bases at V and 4 bases at J, with 9 bases between. The CDR3 length is 13 residues. Germline V CDR1 and CDR2: KGHDR, SFDVKD.

The chain links TRBV11-2 to TRBJ2-7, with 8 bases that match TRBD1. V dropped 1 base and J dropped 3; count of bases not matched to a gene: 11. This CDR3 spans 17 amino acids. Per the germline V gene, CDR1 is SGHAT and CDR2 is FQNNGV. The CDR3 loop reads CASSLVPAGTGSYEQYF. In DNA form, the CDR3 reads TGTGCCAGCAGCTTAGTCCCCGCCGGGACAGGAAGCTACGAGCAGTACTTC.

The chain has TRBV18 and TRBJ2-1; 7 bases align to TRBD2. The V segment lost 3 bases and the J segment 4 bases; nucleotides outside the gene matches: 12. The V gene's germline CDR1 is KGHSH and CDR2 LQKENI. This CDR3 has 17 residues. The DNA for the CDR3 is TGTGCCAGCTCACCCACCTTAGGAGCGGGGCCGTACAATGAGCAGTTCTTC. Translating gives CASSPTLGAGPYNEQFF.

This clonotype was recorded many times. V usage is TRBV12-3 or TRBV12-4 and J usage is TRBJ1-1; TRBD1 matches 8 bases. This CDR3 region has 14 residues. Germline trimming cut 3 bases from V and 5 bases from J; bases unmatched to any gene: 5. The CDR3 coding sequence is TGTGCCAGCAGTTTCTTTCAGGGGGCGACTGAAGCTTTCTTT. Protein product: CASSFFQGATEAFF.

This clonotype was counted at least ten times. This chain joins TRBV11-2 and TRBJ2-1; no definite D call. Germline assignment: CDR1 SGHAT and CDR2 FQNNGV. This CDR3 spans 15 amino acids. The V end lost 5 bases, the J end lost 2 bases, and 13 bases lay between the germline ends. The CDR3 DNA reads as TGTGCCAGCAGCAGCCACACGCGCCCCTACAATGAGCAGTTCTTC. As protein: CASSSHTRPYNEQFF.

This clonotype was seen many times. The rearrangement joins TRBV5-1 to TRBJ2-1; TRBD2 matches 9 bases. J gave up 7 bases and V 0 bases, and 8 bases lay outside the gene matches. The CDR3 is made up of 16 amino acids. The germline CDR1 and CDR2 sequences are SGHRS and YFSETQ. The CDR3: CASSLESGLAWNEQFF. DNA for the CDR3: TGCGCCAGCAGCTTGGAATCGGGACTAGCCTGGAATGAGCAGTTCTTC.